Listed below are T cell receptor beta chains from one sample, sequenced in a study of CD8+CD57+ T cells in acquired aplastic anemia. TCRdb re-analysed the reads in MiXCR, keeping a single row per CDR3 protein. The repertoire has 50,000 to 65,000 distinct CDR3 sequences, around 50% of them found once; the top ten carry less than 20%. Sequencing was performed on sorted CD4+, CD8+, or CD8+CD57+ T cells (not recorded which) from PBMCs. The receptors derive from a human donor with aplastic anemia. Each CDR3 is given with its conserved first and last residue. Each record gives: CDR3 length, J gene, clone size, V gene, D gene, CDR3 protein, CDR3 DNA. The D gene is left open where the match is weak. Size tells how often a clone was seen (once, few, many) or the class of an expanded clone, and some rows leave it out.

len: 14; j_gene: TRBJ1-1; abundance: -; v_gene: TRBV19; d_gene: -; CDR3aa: CASSIRGVGTEAFF; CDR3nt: TGTGCCAGTAGTATAAGAGGGGTGGGGACTGAAGCTTTCTTT
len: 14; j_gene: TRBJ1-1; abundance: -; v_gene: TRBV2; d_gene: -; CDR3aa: CAGSDLQRGTEAFF; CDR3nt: TGTGCCGGCAGTGACTTACAGAGGGGCACTGAAGCTTTCTTT
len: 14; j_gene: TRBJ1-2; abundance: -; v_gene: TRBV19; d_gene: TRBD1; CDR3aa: CASSGQVFRYGYTF; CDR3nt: TGTGCCAGTAGCGGACAGGTATTTAGGTATGGCTACACCTTC
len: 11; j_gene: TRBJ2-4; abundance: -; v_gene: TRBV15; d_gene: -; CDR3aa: CATRTLDIQYF; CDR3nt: TGTGCCACCAGGACTCTCGACATTCAGTACTTC
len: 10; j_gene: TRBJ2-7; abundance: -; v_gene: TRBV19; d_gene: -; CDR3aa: CASNGAEQYF; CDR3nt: TGTGCCAGTAACGGGGCCGAGCAGTACTTC
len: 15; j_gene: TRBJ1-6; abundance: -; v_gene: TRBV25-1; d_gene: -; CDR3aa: CASSESHNLNSPLHF; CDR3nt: TGTGCCAGCAGTGAGTCCCATAACCTAAATTCACCCCTCCACTTT
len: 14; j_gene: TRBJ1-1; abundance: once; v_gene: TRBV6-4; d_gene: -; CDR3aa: CASSDSGGKTEAFF; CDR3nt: TGTGCCAGCAGTGACTCGGGGGGAAAAACTGAAGCTTTCTTT
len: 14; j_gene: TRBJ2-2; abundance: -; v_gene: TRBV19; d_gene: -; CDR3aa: CASRLTANTGELFF; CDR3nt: TGTGCCAGTAGGTTGACAGCGAACACCGGGGAGCTGTTTTTT
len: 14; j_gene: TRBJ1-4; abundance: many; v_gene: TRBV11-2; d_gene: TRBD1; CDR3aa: CASSLEQGSEKLFF; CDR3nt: TGTGCCAGCAGCTTAGAACAGGGGAGTGAAAAACTGTTTTTT
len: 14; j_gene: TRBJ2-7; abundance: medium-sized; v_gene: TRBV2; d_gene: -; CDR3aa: CASSVSGPSYEQYF; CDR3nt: TGTGCCAGCAGTGTGAGCGGGCCCTCCTACGAGCAGTACTTC
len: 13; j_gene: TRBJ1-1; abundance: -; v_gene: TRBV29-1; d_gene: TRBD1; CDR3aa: CSARGQLNTEAFF; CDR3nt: TGCAGCGCCCGGGGACAGCTGAACACTGAAGCTTTCTTT
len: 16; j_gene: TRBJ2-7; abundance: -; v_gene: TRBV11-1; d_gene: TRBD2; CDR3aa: CASSLGASGSWYEQYF; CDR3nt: TGTGCCAGCAGCTTGGGGGCTAGCGGGAGTTGGTACGAGCAGTACTTC
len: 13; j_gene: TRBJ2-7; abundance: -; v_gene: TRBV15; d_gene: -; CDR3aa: CATSRADYHEQYF; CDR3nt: TGTGCCACCAGCAGGGCGGACTACCACGAGCAGTACTTC
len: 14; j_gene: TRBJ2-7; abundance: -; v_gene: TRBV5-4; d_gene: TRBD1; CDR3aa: CASSGGQGAYEQYF; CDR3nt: TGTGCCAGCAGCGGAGGACAGGGGGCTTACGAGCAGTACTTC
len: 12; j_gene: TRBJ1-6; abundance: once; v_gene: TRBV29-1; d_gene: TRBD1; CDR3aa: CSVGTGNSPLHF; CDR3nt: TGCAGCGTTGGGACAGGGAATTCACCCCTCCACTTT
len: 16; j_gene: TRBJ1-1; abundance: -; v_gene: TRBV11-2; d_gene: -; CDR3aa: CASSQASRGGDTEAFF; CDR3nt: TGTGCCAGCAGCCAGGCCTCGAGGGGGGGGGACACTGAAGCTTTCTTT
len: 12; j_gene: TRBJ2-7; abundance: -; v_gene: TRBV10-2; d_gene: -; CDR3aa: CASSGFGVGQYF; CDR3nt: TGCGCCAGCTCAGGGTTCGGGGTAGGGCAGTACTTC
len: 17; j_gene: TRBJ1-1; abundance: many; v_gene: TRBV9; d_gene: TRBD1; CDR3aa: CASSPGGGLIGNTEAFF; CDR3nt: TGTGCCAGCAGCCCAGGGGGGGGGCTGATAGGGAACACTGAAGCTTTCTTT
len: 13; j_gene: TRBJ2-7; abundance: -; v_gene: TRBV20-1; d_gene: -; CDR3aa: CSAPIRGSYEQYF; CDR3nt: TGCAGTGCCCCGATCCGGGGATCCTACGAGCAGTACTTC
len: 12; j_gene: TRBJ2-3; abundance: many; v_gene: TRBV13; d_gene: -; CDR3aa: CASSSGTDTQYF; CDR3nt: TGTGCCAGCAGCTCGGGCACAGATACGCAGTATTTT
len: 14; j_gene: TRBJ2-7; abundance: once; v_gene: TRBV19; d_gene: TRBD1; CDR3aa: CASLGDRDNYEQYF; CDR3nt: TGTGCCAGTCTAGGGGACAGGGATAACTACGAGCAGTACTTC
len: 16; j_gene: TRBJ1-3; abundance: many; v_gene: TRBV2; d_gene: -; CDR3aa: CASSEALLRTGNTIYF; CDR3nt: TGTGCCAGCAGTGAAGCGCTTCTGAGGACTGGAAACACCATATATTTT
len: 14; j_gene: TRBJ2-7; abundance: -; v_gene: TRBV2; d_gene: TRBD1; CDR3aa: CASSEGQGADEQYF; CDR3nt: TGTGCCAGCAGTGAAGGACAGGGGGCGGACGAGCAGTACTTC
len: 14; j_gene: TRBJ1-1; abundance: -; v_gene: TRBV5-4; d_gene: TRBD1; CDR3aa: CASSQGQGRTEAFF; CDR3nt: TGTGCCAGCAGCCAAGGACAGGGGAGGACTGAAGCTTTCTTT
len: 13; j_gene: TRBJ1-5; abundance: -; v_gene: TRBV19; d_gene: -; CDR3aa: CASSIRGDQPQHF; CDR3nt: TGTGCCAGTAGTATCCGGGGAGATCAGCCCCAGCATTTT